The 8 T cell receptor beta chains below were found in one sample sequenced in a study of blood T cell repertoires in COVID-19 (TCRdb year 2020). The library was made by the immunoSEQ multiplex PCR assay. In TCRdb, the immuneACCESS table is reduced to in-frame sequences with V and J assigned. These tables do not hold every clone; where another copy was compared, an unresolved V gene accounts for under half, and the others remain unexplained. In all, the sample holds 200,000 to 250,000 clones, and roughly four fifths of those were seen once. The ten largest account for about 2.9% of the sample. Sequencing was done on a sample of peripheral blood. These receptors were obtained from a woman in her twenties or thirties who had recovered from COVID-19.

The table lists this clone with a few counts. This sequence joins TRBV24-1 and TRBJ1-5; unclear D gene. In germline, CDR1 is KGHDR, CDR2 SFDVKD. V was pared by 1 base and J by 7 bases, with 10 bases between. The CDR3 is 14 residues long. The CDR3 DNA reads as TGTGCCACCAGTGATTTTGGGCAGAACCAGCCCCAGCATTTT. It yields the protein CATSDFGQNQPQHF.

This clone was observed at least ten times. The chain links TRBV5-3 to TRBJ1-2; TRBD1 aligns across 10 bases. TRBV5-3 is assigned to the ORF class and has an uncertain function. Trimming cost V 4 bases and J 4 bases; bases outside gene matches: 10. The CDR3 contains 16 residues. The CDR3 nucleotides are TGTGCCAGAAGCCGCTCCCGGGACAGGGGACCCTATGGCTACACCTTC. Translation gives CARSRSRDRGPYGYTF.

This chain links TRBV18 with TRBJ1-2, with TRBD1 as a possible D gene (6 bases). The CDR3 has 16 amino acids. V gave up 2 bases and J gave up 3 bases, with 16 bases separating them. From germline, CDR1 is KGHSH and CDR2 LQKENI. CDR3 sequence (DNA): TGTGCCAGCTCACCAAAATCAGGGGTCGAGGACTATGGCTACACCTTC. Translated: CASSPKSGVEDYGYTF.

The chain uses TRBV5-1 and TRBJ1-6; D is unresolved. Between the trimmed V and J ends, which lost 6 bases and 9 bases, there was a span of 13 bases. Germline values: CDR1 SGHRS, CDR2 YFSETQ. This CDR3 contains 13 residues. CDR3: CASTSGTGSPLHF. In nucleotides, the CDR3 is TGCGCCAGCACAAGTGGTACGGGTTCACCCCTCCACTTT.

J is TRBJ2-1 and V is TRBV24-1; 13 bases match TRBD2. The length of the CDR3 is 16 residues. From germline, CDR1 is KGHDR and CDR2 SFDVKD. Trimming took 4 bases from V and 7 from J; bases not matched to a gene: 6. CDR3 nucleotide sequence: TGTGCCACCAGTGACCTTGGGACTAGCGGGATGAATGAGCAGTTCTTC. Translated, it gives CATSDLGTSGMNEQFF.

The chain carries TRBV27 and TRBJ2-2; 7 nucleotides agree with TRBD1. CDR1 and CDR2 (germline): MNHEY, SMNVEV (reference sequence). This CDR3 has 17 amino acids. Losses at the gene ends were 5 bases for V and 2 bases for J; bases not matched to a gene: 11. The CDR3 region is CASSTQDRLLNTGELFF. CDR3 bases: TGTGCCAGCAGTACCCAGGACAGGCTTTTAAACACCGGGGAGCTGTTTTTT.

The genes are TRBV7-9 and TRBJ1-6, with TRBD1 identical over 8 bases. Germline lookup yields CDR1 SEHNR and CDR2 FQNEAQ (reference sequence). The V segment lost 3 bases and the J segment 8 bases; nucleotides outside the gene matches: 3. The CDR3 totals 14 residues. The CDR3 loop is CASSLGTGDSPLHF. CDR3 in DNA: TGTGCCAGCAGCTTGGGGACAGGAGATTCACCCCTCCACTTT. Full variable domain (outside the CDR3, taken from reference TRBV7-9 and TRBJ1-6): DTGVSQNPRHKITKRGQNVTFRCDPISEHNRLYWYRQTLGQGPEFLTYFQNEAQLEKSRLLSDRFSAERPKGSFSTLEIQRTEQGDSAMYLCASSLGTGDSPLHFGNGTRLTVT.

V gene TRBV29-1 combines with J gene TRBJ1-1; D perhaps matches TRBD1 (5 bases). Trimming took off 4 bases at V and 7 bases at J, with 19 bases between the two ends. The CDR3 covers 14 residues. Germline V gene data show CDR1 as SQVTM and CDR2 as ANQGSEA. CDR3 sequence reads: CSVVPQTGVGEAFF. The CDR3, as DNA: TGCAGCGTTGTTCCCCAAACGGGGGTGGGTGAAGCTTTCTTT.